This TCR beta chain emerged from a study of T cell responses to AZD1222 COVID-19 vaccine. V shed 2 bases and J shed 7 bases, with 9 bases lying between them. This CDR3 region has 14 residues. Per germline, CDR1 MNHEY and CDR2 SVGAGI. Profiled with immunoSEQ multiplex PCR; TCRdb holds only in-frame clones, not every one. This table holds 150,000 to 170,000 clones, about nine tenths found once. The chain couples TRBV6-5 to TRBJ1-6; possibly TRBD1 for D (5 bases). The sequence came from an adult in good health. Sequenced material: peripheral blood, taken on day 0 of AZD1222 vaccination. This CDR3 is CASSYARVNSPLHF. As DNA, the CDR3 is TGTGCCAGCAGTTACGCCAGGGTAAATTCACCCCTCCACTTT.